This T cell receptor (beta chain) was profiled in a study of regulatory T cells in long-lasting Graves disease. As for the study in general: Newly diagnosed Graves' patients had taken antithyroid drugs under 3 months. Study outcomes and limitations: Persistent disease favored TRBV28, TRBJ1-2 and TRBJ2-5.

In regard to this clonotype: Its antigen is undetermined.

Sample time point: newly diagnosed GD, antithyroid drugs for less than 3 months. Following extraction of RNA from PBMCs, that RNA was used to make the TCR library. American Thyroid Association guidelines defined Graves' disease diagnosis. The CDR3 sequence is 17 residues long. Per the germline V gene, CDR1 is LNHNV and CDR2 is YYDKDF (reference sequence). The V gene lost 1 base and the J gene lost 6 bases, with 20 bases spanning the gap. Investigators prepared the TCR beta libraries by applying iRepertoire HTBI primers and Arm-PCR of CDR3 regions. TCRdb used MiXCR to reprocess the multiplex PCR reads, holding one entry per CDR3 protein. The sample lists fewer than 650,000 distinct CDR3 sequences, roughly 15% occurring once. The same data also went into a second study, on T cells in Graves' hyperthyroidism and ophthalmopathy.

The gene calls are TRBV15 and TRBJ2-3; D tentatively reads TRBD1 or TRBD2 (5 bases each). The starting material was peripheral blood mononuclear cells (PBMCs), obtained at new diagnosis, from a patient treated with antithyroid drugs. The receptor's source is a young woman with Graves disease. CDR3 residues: CATSRGTGIGVDDTQYF. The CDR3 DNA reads TGTGCCACCAGCAGAGGTACCGGGATAGGGGTGGATGATACGCAGTATTTT.